Sequencing of this T cell receptor (beta chain) was carried out in a study of CD8 T cells in ankylosing spondylitis. TCRdb re-called the 5' RACE reads with MiXCR, one entry per CDR3 protein. The sample yields over 95,000 distinct CDR3 sequences, about 8.3% seen once. The CDR3 is 14 amino acids. Unmatched junction bases numbered 5, after V lost 7 bases and J lost 0 bases. The germline V gene has CDR1 MNHNS and CDR2 SASEGT. This clonotype was counted ten times or more. Its antigen is unknown. Findings of the study overall: Clones linked to the disease showed a CD8+ phenotype. They occurred at relatively low frequencies in peripheral blood.

The material sequenced was blood, either unsorted or a sorted T cell fraction (not recorded which). The chain has TRBV6-1 and TRBJ1-2, with 7 bases fitting TRBD1. This receptor was taken from a male donor with ankylosing spondylitis or in good health (not recorded which). The CDR3 region is CASKPGQANYGYTF. Written as DNA, the CDR3 is TGTGCCAGCAAACCCGGACAGGCTAACTATGGCTACACCTTC.